This TCR beta chain appears in the sequencing data of a study of T cell clones after liver transplantation. Study as a whole: TCRbeta sequencing after a pre-transplant mixed lymphocyte reaction identified graft-donor-reactive clones, later tracked in post-transplant blood. Graft-donor-reactive sequences were compared with third-party-reactive TCRbeta sequences from pre-transplant mixed lymphocyte reactions. Tolerant meant at least one year fully off immunosuppression without liver enzymes above twice normal.

Measured with immunoSEQ multiplex PCR; TCRdb has only the in-frame clones, and not every one. Of around 78,000 clones in the sample, approximately 87% are singletons; the top ten hold 2.8%. Germline CDR1 DFQATT, CDR2 SNEGSKA (reference sequence). This CDR3 is built from 11 residues. V was trimmed by 6 bases and J by 13 bases, leaving 16 bases between them. This receptor was obtained from a human patient who received a liver transplant. T cells may partly derive from the graft donor. The sample here was CD4+ T cells from blood, taken at the 22-month timepoint. The genes are TRBV20-1 and TRBJ2-4; TRBD2 might be the D (6 bases). The CDR3 nucleotides are TGCAGTGCCCCTTACGGGGGAGAACAGTACTTC. Residues: CSAPYGGEQYF.